The 23 T cell receptor beta chains below come from one sample, sequenced in a study of cytomegalovirus exposure and HLA in healthy donors. PCR primers comprised 60 Vbeta and 13 Jbeta primers. Using immunoSEQ multiplex PCR, the repertoire was profiled, and TCRdb retains in-frame clones only, with some absent. This sample contains some 60,000 clones. The sample was PBMCs. Every receptor here comes from a man younger than 40 in good health and CMV-seropositive.

The genes are TRBV10-3 and TRBJ1-3; the D is unclear. CDR1 and CDR2 (germline): ENHRY, SYGVKD. With 4 bases removed from V and 2 bases from J, the gap between germline ends came to 15 bases. The CDR3 is 16 amino acids. CDR3 amino acids: CAISAEGGKAGNTIYF. In nucleotides, the CDR3 is TGTGCCATCAGTGCAGAGGGAGGAAAGGCTGGAAACACCATATATTTT.

V is TRBV11-3 and J is TRBJ2-3; TRBD1 is a possible D gene (5 bases). Germline loops: CDR1 SGHNT, CDR2 YENEEA. The CDR3 has 13 amino acids. V lost 3 bases, J lost 3 bases, and 7 bases lay in between. This CDR3 is CASSFKGTDTQYF. In DNA form, the CDR3 reads TGTGCCAGCAGCTTTAAGGGGACAGATACGCAGTATTTT.

Comment on this clone: At one end, the junction sequence differs from germline, possibly due to a read error. This chain uses TRBV29-1 with TRBJ2-3; D uncertain. CDR3 length equals 14 residues. The germline CDR1 and CDR2 sequences are SQVTM and ANQGSEA. The CDR3 is CSATQTSDVDTRYF. The DNA for the CDR3 is TGCAGCGCAACCCAGACATCGGATGTCGATACGCGGTATTTT.

The chain joins TRBV5-1 to TRBJ2-7; 9 nucleotides agree with TRBD1. V shed 3 bases and J 3 bases; nucleotides not matched to a gene: 10. This CDR3 has 16 residues. Germline V gives CDR1 SGHRS, CDR2 YFSETQ. CDR3 amino acids: CASSWRGPGQGYEQYF. The CDR3 nucleotides read TGCGCCAGCAGCTGGCGGGGCCCGGGACAGGGCTACGAGCAGTACTTC.

V and J are TRBV19 and TRBJ1-3; 11 bases are a match to TRBD1. Germline V gene lookup returns CDR1 LNHDA and CDR2 SQIVND (reference sequence). The junction had 2 bases not matched to a gene; V was cut back by 8 bases and J by 2 bases. The CDR3 consists of 14 residues. The CDR3 DNA reads as TGTGCCAGTGGACAGGGGGCGACTGGAAACACCATATATTTT. It yields the protein CASGQGATGNTIYF.

The rearrangement uses TRBV6-5 and TRBJ1-5, with D uncertain. Per germline, CDR1 MNHEY and CDR2 SVGAGI. The V gene lost 2 bases and the J gene lost 6 bases, with 8 bases spanning the gap. This CDR3 has 13 amino acids. For the CDR3, the DNA is TGTGCCAGCAGTTACAGGGAGGGTCAGCCCCAGCATTTT. Residues: CASSYREGQPQHF.

V and J are TRBV13 and TRBJ2-5; 7 bases map to TRBD2. CDR3 length equals 16 residues. Trimming cost V 4 bases and J 0 bases; bases outside gene matches: 8. Germline lookup yields CDR1 PRHDT and CDR2 FYEKMQ (reference sequence). In DNA form, the CDR3 reads TGTGCCAGCAGCTGGCCGGGGGGAGGGAACCAAGAGACCCAGTACTTC. This translates into CASSWPGGGNQETQYF.

The rearrangement joins TRBV9 to TRBJ2-2; TRBD2 might be the D (6 bases). Trimming stripped 3 bases from V and 5 bases from J, with 14 bases between. Germline CDR1 and CDR2: SGDLS and YYNGEE. The CDR3 totals 15 residues. The CDR3: CASSGSAGRTGELFF. CDR3 DNA sequence: TGTGCCAGCAGCGGGAGTGCAGGGAGGACCGGGGAGCTGTTTTTT.

The chain is built from TRBV6-1 and TRBJ2-2, with 7 bases aligning to TRBD1. Germline lookup yields CDR1 MNHNS and CDR2 SASEGT. The CDR3 sequence is 15 residues long. V shed 6 bases and J 2 bases; nucleotides not matched to a gene: 6. The CDR3 loop is CASRGQPFNTGELFF. DNA for the CDR3: TGTGCCAGCAGGGGACAGCCCTTTAACACCGGGGAGCTGTTTTTT.

V is TRBV25-1 and J is TRBJ1-2; D is undetermined. Germline V lookup: CDR1 MGHDK, CDR2 SYGVNS. The length of the CDR3 is 13 residues. The ends were cut back, 3 bases at V and 6 bases at J, with 11 bases in the middle. CDR3 DNA sequence: TGTGCCAGCAGTGATTGGGCCGTGGATGGCTACACCTTC. Translated: CASSDWAVDGYTF.

CDR3 bases: TGTGCCAGCAGCCTGAATCCGGGGACAGGATATAACACCGGGGAGCTGTTTTTT. This sequence encodes CASSLNPGTGYNTGELFF. The J gene is TRBJ2-2, the V gene TRBV5-4, with TRBD1 matching over 8 bases. CDR3 length: 18 amino acids. Looked up from germline, CDR1 is SGHNT and CDR2 is YYREEE (reference sequence). V was pared by 4 bases and J by 2 bases, with 13 bases of the junction left unmatched.

The rearrangement joins TRBV30 to TRBJ2-1, with D possibly being TRBD2 (5 bases). Per the germline V gene, CDR1 is GTSNPN and CDR2 is SVGIG (reference sequence). CDR3 length equals 12 residues. Trimming stripped 3 bases from V and 7 bases from J, with 10 bases between. For the CDR3, the DNA is TGTGCCTGGAGACAGAGGGTAAATGAGCAGTTCTTC. It translates to CAWRQRVNEQFF.

The chain carries TRBV4-1 and TRBJ2-1; tentative D call: TRBD2 (6 bases). Germline V gene sequence: CDR1 MGHRA, CDR2 YSYEKL. CDR3 length equals 17 residues. V was shortened by 0 bases and J by 2 bases, with 14 bases between the two germline ends. CDR3 in amino acids: CASSQDPGRRTYNEQFF. The CDR3 DNA is TGCGCCAGCAGCCAAGATCCCGGGAGACGGACCTACAATGAGCAGTTCTTC.

The chain links TRBV27 to TRBJ1-6; 7 bases align to TRBD1. This CDR3 is 15 amino acids long. Germline CDR1 is MNHEY and CDR2 is SMNVEV (reference sequence). Losses at the gene ends were 4 bases for V and 7 bases for J; bases not matched to a gene: 7. Written as DNA, the CDR3 is TGTGCCAGCAGTTCGCCCGGGACAGCGAATTCACCCCTCCACTTT. This gives the protein CASSSPGTANSPLHF.

The chain joins TRBV2 to TRBJ2-7; D not resolved. The germline V and J ends were trimmed by 4 bases and 5 bases, with 12 bases remaining between them. Germline CDR1 is SNHLY and CDR2 is FYNNEI. This CDR3 comprises 13 residues. The CDR3 protein is CASSGPVSHEQYF. The CDR3 DNA sequence: TGTGCCAGCAGTGGGCCAGTATCACACGAGCAGTACTTC.

The chain uses TRBV4-1 and TRBJ2-7, with 9 bases that match TRBD1. The CDR3 loop spans 15 amino acids. Germline trimming cut 2 bases from V and 3 bases from J; bases unmatched to any gene: 5. The germline CDR1 and CDR2 sequences are MGHRA and YSYEKL. CDR3 region: CASSQPGQGVYEQYF. The DNA for the CDR3 is TGCGCCAGCAGCCAACCGGGACAGGGTGTCTACGAGCAGTACTTC.

For this clone: A junction end diverges from the germline sequence, so it may reflect a read error. The CDR3 coding sequence is TGTGCCAGCCTAAGCCAGGGGATGTTCCATTTT. Translating it yields CASLSQGMFHF. The J gene is TRBJ2-3, the V gene TRBV5-4, with D possibly being TRBD1 (6 bases). Germline-derived CDR1 and CDR2 are SGHNT and YYREEE (reference sequence). This CDR3 has 11 amino acids.

Note on this clone: The junction does not match germline at one end; this may be a read error. The V call is TRBV30, the J call TRBJ2-1, with 9 bases that match TRBD1. Looked up from germline, CDR1 is GTSNPN and CDR2 is SVGIG (reference sequence). The CDR3 loop spans 15 amino acids. The CDR3 DNA sequence: TGTGCCGGGAGTGTGGGGACAGGGCCCTACAATGAGCAGTTCTTC. It yields the protein CAGSVGTGPYNEQFF.

The chain employs TRBV4-2 and TRBJ2-7; TRBD2 matches 11 bases. Germline V gives CDR1 LGHNA, CDR2 YNFKEQ. The CDR3 consists of 16 residues. V shed 0 bases and J 3 bases; nucleotides not matched to a gene: 4. This CDR3 is CASSQDLGLAGYEQYF. DNA for the CDR3: TGTGCCAGCAGCCAAGATCTAGGACTAGCGGGCTACGAGCAGTACTTC.

The chain couples TRBV7-9 to TRBJ1-1; TRBD1 aligns across 10 bases. V lost 1 base, J lost 8 bases, and 4 bases stayed unmatched. The CDR3 has 14 residues. Germline V gives CDR1 SEHNR, CDR2 FQNEAQ (reference sequence). The CDR3 reads CASSLGSGQGEAFF. In nucleotides, the CDR3 is TGTGCCAGCAGCTTAGGTTCGGGACAGGGGGAAGCTTTCTTT.

The gene calls are TRBV6-1 and TRBJ2-4; 13 bases match TRBD2. This CDR3 region has 16 residues. Looked up from germline, CDR1 is MNHNS and CDR2 is SASEGT. With V trimmed by 3 bases and J by 7 bases, 6 bases remained unmatched. The CDR3 region has the DNA TGTGCCAGCAGTGAGGGACTAGCGGGGCTCCGGAACATTCAGTACTTC. Translating it yields CASSEGLAGLRNIQYF.

The chain combines TRBV4-2 with TRBJ2-2, with 8 positions matching TRBD1. V shed 4 bases and J 5 bases; nucleotides not matched to a gene: 6. The germline CDR1 and CDR2 sequences are LGHNA and YNFKEQ. The CDR3 length is 15 residues. The CDR3 nucleotides read TGTGCCAGCAGCCTCGGACAGGGTGGAACCGGGGAGCTGTTTTTT. It translates to CASSLGQGGTGELFF.

This chain connects TRBV7-8 to TRBJ2-7, with D unresolved. V was pared by 5 bases and J by 0 bases, with 17 bases between. The CDR3 is 16 amino acids. From germline, CDR1 is SGHVS and CDR2 FQNEAQ. CDR3 DNA sequence: TGTGCCAGCAGCATAAGACAACCCTTAAACTCCTACGAGCAGTACTTC. This encodes CASSIRQPLNSYEQYF.